The rows below give T cell receptor beta chains drawn from one sample of a study of monozygotic twins with cystic fibrosis. TCRdb keeps only in-frame clones here, not all; method: immunoSEQ multiplex PCR. The repertoire holds some 25,000 clones, with 96% as singletons. The source material was blood. All receptors come from a girl under 10 years old with cystic fibrosis. Each CDR3 is given with its conserved first and last residue. Fields, in order: D gene, clone size, J gene, V gene, CDR3 protein, CDR3 DNA. D genes are given only for firm matches. Some rows have no size entry. The others give once, few or many, or a class for an expanded clone.

d_gene: -
abundance: -
j_gene: TRBJ2-3
v_gene: TRBV4-3
CDR3aa: CASSQDGGPDTQYF
CDR3nt: TGCGCCAGCAGCCAAGATGGAGGGCCAGATACGCAGTATTTT

d_gene: -
abundance: -
j_gene: TRBJ2-7
v_gene: TRBV7-2
CDR3aa: CASSLMASNSYEQYF
CDR3nt: TGTGCCAGCAGCTTAATGGCTAGCAATAGCTACGAGCAGTACTTC

d_gene: TRBD2
abundance: once
j_gene: TRBJ2-3
v_gene: TRBV5-4
CDR3aa: CASSLELAGGTDTQYF
CDR3nt: TGTGCCAGCAGCTTGGAACTAGCGGGAGGTACAGATACGCAGTATTTT

d_gene: -
abundance: -
j_gene: TRBJ1-1
v_gene: TRBV28
CDR3aa: CASSSTVSARTEMNTEAFF
CDR3nt: TGTGCCAGCAGTTCCACCGTGAGCGCGAGGACGGAGATGAACACTGAAGCTTTCTTT

d_gene: -
abundance: -
j_gene: TRBJ2-5
v_gene: TRBV5-1
CDR3aa: CASSSLMEETQYF
CDR3nt: TGCGCCAGCAGCTCCTTGATGGAAGAGACCCAGTACTTC

d_gene: TRBD1
abundance: -
j_gene: TRBJ2-7
v_gene: TRBV6-1
CDR3aa: CASDRAPQYEQYF
CDR3nt: TGTGCCAGTGACAGGGCTCCCCAATACGAGCAGTACTTC

d_gene: -
abundance: -
j_gene: TRBJ2-3
v_gene: TRBV7-8
CDR3aa: CASSLAGAPPYTDTQYF
CDR3nt: TGTGCCAGCAGCTTAGCGGGGGCTCCCCCGTACACAGATACGCAGTATTTT

d_gene: -
abundance: -
j_gene: TRBJ1-1
v_gene: TRBV4-2
CDR3aa: CASSLPGATEAFF
CDR3nt: TGTGCCAGCAGCCTACCAGGGGCTACTGAAGCTTTCTTT

d_gene: TRBD1
abundance: -
j_gene: TRBJ1-3
v_gene: TRBV6-1
CDR3aa: CASRDRATGNTIYF
CDR3nt: TGTGCCAGCCGGGACAGGGCTACTGGAAACACCATATATTTT

d_gene: TRBD2
abundance: -
j_gene: TRBJ2-5
v_gene: TRBV5-4
CDR3aa: CASSFRTSGIETQYF
CDR3nt: TGTGCCAGCAGCTTCCGGACTAGCGGGATCGAGACCCAGTACTTC

d_gene: TRBD1
abundance: -
j_gene: TRBJ1-1
v_gene: TRBV25-1
CDR3aa: CATKGTGGLDTEAFF
CDR3nt: TGTGCCACAAAGGGGACAGGGGGTTTGGACACTGAAGCTTTCTTT

d_gene: -
abundance: -
j_gene: TRBJ1-1
v_gene: TRBV25-1
CDR3aa: CASSDGVNTEAFF
CDR3nt: TGTGCCAGCAGTGACGGCGTAAACACTGAAGCTTTCTTT

d_gene: -
abundance: few
j_gene: TRBJ1-1
v_gene: TRBV7-9
CDR3aa: CAYRVGHTEAFF
CDR3nt: TGTGCCTATCGGGTGGGACACACTGAAGCTTTCTTT

d_gene: TRBD2
abundance: -
j_gene: TRBJ2-1
v_gene: TRBV5-1
CDR3aa: CASSLGLADNEQFF
CDR3nt: TGCGCCAGCAGCTTGGGACTAGCGGACAATGAGCAGTTCTTC

d_gene: TRBD1
abundance: -
j_gene: TRBJ2-7
v_gene: TRBV18
CDR3aa: CASSPNPTGFEQYF
CDR3nt: TGTGCCAGCTCACCTAACCCGACAGGGTTCGAGCAGTACTTC

d_gene: -
abundance: -
j_gene: TRBJ1-2
v_gene: TRBV30
CDR3aa: CAFTQVLEGYTF
CDR3nt: TGTGCCTTTACACAGGTCTTGGAGGGCTACACCTTC

d_gene: TRBD1
abundance: -
j_gene: TRBJ2-3
v_gene: TRBV7-2
CDR3aa: CASSRRTGQADTQYF
CDR3nt: TGTGCCAGCAGCCGCCGGACAGGACAGGCAGATACGCAGTATTTT

d_gene: -
abundance: -
j_gene: TRBJ2-2
v_gene: TRBV9
CDR3aa: CASSVEAPGNTGELFF
CDR3nt: TGTGCCAGCAGCGTAGAGGCCCCGGGGAACACCGGGGAGCTGTTTTTT

d_gene: -
abundance: -
j_gene: TRBJ2-2
v_gene: TRBV7-2
CDR3aa: CASSFEVRRDGELFF
CDR3nt: TGTGCCAGCAGCTTTGAAGTGCGCCGAGACGGGGAGCTGTTTTTT

d_gene: -
abundance: -
j_gene: TRBJ2-5
v_gene: TRBV27
CDR3aa: CASSRRDSLQETQYF
CDR3nt: TGTGCCAGCAGCCGTCGGGACTCGCTACAAGAGACCCAGTACTTC

d_gene: TRBD1
abundance: -
j_gene: TRBJ1-3
v_gene: TRBV4-1
CDR3aa: CASSQPDRERGNTIYF
CDR3nt: TGCGCCAGCAGTCAACCGGACAGGGAGCGAGGAAACACCATATATTTT

d_gene: -
abundance: -
j_gene: TRBJ2-5
v_gene: TRBV5-1
CDR3aa: CASSRTPEETQYF
CDR3nt: TGCGCCAGCAGCCGAACACCAGAGGAGACCCAGTACTTC

d_gene: -
abundance: -
j_gene: TRBJ1-5
v_gene: TRBV19
CDR3aa: CASSMQSSNQPQHF
CDR3nt: TGTGCCAGTAGTATGCAGTCTAGCAATCAGCCCCAGCATTTT

d_gene: -
abundance: -
j_gene: TRBJ1-2
v_gene: TRBV7-9
CDR3aa: CASSRGGKGYTF
CDR3nt: TGTGCCAGCAGCCGCGGGGGGAAGGGCTACACCTTC

d_gene: TRBD1
abundance: -
j_gene: TRBJ1-2
v_gene: TRBV11-2
CDR3aa: CASRGEDRWNGYTF
CDR3nt: TGTGCCAGCAGGGGGGAGGACAGGTGGAACGGCTACACCTTC

d_gene: TRBD2
abundance: once
j_gene: TRBJ2-1
v_gene: TRBV28
CDR3aa: CASNLLASGSYNEQFF
CDR3nt: TGTGCCAGCAACCTGCTGGCTAGCGGCTCCTACAATGAGCAGTTCTTC

d_gene: -
abundance: -
j_gene: TRBJ2-6
v_gene: TRBV21-1
CDR3aa: CASSHFGQTSASGANVLTF
CDR3nt: TGTGCCAGCAGCCATTTTGGACAGACCTCCGCCTCTGGGGCCAACGTCCTGACTTTC

d_gene: -
abundance: -
j_gene: TRBJ2-1
v_gene: TRBV27
CDR3aa: CASSMTGNEQFF
CDR3nt: TGTGCCAGCAGTATGACAGGCAATGAGCAGTTCTTC

d_gene: -
abundance: once
j_gene: TRBJ2-7
v_gene: TRBV7-9
CDR3aa: CASSLRGGEDEQYF
CDR3nt: TGTGCCAGCAGCTTAAGAGGGGGTGAGGACGAGCAGTACTTC

d_gene: -
abundance: -
j_gene: TRBJ2-7
v_gene: TRBV30
CDR3aa: CAWRMGGVAYEQYF
CDR3nt: TGTGCCTGGAGGATGGGGGGTGTGGCCTACGAGCAGTACTTC

d_gene: -
abundance: -
j_gene: TRBJ1-2
v_gene: TRBV4-2
CDR3aa: CASSQGEGSNYGYTF
CDR3nt: TGTGCCAGCAGCCAAGGGGAGGGGTCTAACTATGGCTACACCTTC

d_gene: -
abundance: -
j_gene: TRBJ2-7
v_gene: TRBV6-5
CDR3aa: CASSYLAATVSYEQYF
CDR3nt: TGTGCCAGCAGTTACTTAGCGGCGACCGTTTCCTACGAGCAGTACTTC

d_gene: -
abundance: -
j_gene: TRBJ2-7
v_gene: TRBV28
CDR3aa: CASSLRGLVAYEQYF
CDR3nt: TGTGCCAGCAGTTTACGGGGGCTTGTGGCCTACGAGCAGTACTTC

d_gene: TRBD1
abundance: -
j_gene: TRBJ2-7
v_gene: TRBV7-9
CDR3aa: CASSLLAYGDRGSYEQYF
CDR3nt: TGTGCCAGCAGCTTATTGGCTTATGGGGACAGGGGTTCGTACGAGCAGTACTTC

d_gene: TRBD2
abundance: -
j_gene: TRBJ2-1
v_gene: TRBV9
CDR3aa: CASSVVGGSFEQFF
CDR3nt: TGTGCCAGCAGCGTAGTGGGAGGGAGCTTTGAGCAGTTCTTC

d_gene: TRBD2
abundance: -
j_gene: TRBJ2-7
v_gene: TRBV7-6
CDR3aa: CASSQLAGSSYEQYF
CDR3nt: TGTGCCAGCAGTCAGCTAGCGGGATCCTCCTACGAGCAGTACTTC

d_gene: TRBD2
abundance: once
j_gene: TRBJ2-1
v_gene: TRBV7-3
CDR3aa: CASSSTSGYNEQFF
CDR3nt: TGTGCCAGCAGCTCTACTAGCGGGTACAATGAGCAGTTCTTC

d_gene: -
abundance: -
j_gene: TRBJ2-7
v_gene: TRBV18
CDR3aa: CASSPPTVYEQYF
CDR3nt: TGTGCCAGCTCACCCCCTACCGTCTACGAGCAGTACTTC

d_gene: -
abundance: -
j_gene: TRBJ1-5
v_gene: TRBV4-3
CDR3aa: CASSQEIYSNQPQHF
CDR3nt: TGCGCCAGCAGCCAAGAGATCTATAGCAATCAGCCCCAGCATTTT

d_gene: -
abundance: -
j_gene: TRBJ2-2
v_gene: TRBV5-1
CDR3aa: CASTLNDLHTGELFF
CDR3nt: TGCGCCAGCACCCTAAACGACTTACACACCGGGGAGCTGTTTTTT